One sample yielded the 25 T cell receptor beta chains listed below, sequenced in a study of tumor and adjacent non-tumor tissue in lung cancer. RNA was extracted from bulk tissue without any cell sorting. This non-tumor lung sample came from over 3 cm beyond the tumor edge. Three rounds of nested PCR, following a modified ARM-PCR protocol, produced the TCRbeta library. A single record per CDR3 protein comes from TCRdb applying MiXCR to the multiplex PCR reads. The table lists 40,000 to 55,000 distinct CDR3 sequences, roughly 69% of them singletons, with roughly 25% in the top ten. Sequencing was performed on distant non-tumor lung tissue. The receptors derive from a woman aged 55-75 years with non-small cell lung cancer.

The CDR3 here is CASSLDRAGGEHYV. The CDR3 nucleotides read TGTGCCAGCAGCCTGGACAGGGCAGGGGGAGAGCACTACGTC. The V and J genes are TRBV11-2 and TRBJ2-7, with 8 bases identical to TRBD1. The germline gives CDR1 SGHAT, CDR2 FQNNGV. The CDR3 runs 14 residues.

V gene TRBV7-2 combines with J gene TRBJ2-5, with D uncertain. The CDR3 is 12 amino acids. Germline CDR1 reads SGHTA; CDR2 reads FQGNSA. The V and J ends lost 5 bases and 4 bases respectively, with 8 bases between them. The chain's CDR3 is CASSPSRETQYF. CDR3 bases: TGTGCCAGCAGCCCCTCCCGAGAGACCCAGTACTTC.

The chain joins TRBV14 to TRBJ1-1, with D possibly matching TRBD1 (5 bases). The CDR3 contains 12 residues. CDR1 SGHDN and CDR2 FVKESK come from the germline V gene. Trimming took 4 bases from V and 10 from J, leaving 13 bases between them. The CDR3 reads CASSRDWEGAFF. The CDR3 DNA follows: TGTGCCAGCAGCCGGGACTGGGAGGGAGCTTTCTTT.

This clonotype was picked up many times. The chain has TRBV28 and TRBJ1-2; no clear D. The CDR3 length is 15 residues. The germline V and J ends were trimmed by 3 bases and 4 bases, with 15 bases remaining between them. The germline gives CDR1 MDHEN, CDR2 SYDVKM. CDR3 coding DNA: TGTGCCAGCAGTTTTGGTACAGTCGCCTTCTATGGCTACACCTTC. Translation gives CASSFGTVAFYGYTF.

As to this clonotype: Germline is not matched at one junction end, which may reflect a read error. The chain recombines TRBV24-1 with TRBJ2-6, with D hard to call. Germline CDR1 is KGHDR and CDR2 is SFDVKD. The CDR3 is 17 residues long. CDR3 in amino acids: CASSDSSGIAGANVLTF. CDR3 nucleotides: TGTGCCTCCAGTGATTCTAGTGGGATAGCTGGGGCCAACGTCCTGACTTTC.

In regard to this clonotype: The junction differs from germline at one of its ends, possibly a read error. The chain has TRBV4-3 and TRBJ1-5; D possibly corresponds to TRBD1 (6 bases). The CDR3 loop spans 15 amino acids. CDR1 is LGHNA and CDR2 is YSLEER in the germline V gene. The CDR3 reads CASGQGTLSNQSQHF. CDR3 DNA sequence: TGCGCTAGCGGCCAAGGGACATTAAGCAATCAGTCCCAGCATTTT.

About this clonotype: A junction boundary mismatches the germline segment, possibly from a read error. DNA of the CDR3: TGTGTCAGCGGCCAATCAACTCCCCTTGGCTATGGCTACACCTTC. It encodes CVSGQSTPLGYGYTF. This rearrangement joins TRBV6-5 to TRBJ1-2, with D unclear. This CDR3 has 15 residues. CDR1 and CDR2 from the germline V gene are MNHEY and SVGAGI.

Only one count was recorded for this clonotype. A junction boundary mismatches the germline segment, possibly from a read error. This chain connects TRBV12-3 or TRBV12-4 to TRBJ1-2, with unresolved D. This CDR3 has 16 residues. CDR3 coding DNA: TGTGCCAACAGTTTGGGCAGACAAACAAACCTTTATGGCTACACCTTC. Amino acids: CANSLGRQTNLYGYTF.

The CDR3 nucleotides read TGCAGCGCTGGTCTCGATGAGACAGGGTTTGAAGCTTTCTTT. It is translated as CSAGLDETGFEAFF. V usage is TRBV29-1 and J usage is TRBJ1-1, with TRBD1 matching 7 bases. Germline V gene data show CDR1 as SQVTM and CDR2 as ANQGSEA. The CDR3 covers 14 residues. The ends lost 7 bases at V and 7 bases at J; junction bases unmatched: 15.

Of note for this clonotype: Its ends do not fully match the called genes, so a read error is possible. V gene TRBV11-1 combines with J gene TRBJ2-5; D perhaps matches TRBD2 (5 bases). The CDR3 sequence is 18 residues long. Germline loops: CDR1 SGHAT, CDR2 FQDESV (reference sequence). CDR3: CASSYYPSAFAGRETLYF. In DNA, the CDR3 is TGTGCCAGCAGCTATTACCCGTCGGCGTTTGCGGGTAGAGAGACCCTGTACTTC.

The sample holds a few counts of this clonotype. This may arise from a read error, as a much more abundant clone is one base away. Here the CDR3 reads CASRLGPGIYEQCF. For the CDR3, the DNA is TGTGCCAGCAGATTAGGGCCCGGAATCTACGAGCAGTGCTTC. V and J are TRBV11-2 and TRBJ2-7, with D unclear. Germline V gene lookup returns CDR1 SGHAT and CDR2 FQNNGV. The CDR3 consists of 14 residues.

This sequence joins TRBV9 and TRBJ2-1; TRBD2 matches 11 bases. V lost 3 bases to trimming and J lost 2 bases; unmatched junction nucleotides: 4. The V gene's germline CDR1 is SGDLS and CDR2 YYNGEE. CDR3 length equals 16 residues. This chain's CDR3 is CASSALAGGPYNEQFF. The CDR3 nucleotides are TGTGCCAGCAGCGCCCTAGCGGGGGGCCCCTACAATGAGCAGTTCTTC.

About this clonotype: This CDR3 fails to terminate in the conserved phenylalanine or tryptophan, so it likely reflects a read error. The chain's CDR3 is CVSSSPGRGSYEQYL. Here the CDR3 DNA reads TGTGTCAGCAGTTCCCCTGGCAGGGGGTCCTACGAGCAGTACTTA. V usage is TRBV6-6 and J usage is TRBJ2-7; 7 positions match TRBD1. The CDR3 length is 15 residues. Germline CDR1 MNHNY, CDR2 SVGAGI (reference sequence).

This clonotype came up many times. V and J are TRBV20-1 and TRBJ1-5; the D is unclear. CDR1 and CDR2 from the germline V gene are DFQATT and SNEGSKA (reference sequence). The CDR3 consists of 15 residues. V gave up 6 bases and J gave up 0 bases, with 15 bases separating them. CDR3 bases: TGCAGTGCACGGAGTTTAGGAAATAGCAATCAGCCCCAGCATTTT. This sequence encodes CSARSLGNSNQPQHF.

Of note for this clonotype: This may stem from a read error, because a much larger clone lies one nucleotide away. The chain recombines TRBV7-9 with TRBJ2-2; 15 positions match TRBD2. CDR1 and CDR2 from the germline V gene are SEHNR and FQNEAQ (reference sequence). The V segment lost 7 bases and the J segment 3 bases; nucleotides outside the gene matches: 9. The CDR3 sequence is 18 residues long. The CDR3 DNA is TGTGCCAGCAACTACGGGACTAGCGGGAGGTCTGACACCGGGGAGCTGTTTTTT. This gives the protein CASNYGTSGRSDTGELFF.

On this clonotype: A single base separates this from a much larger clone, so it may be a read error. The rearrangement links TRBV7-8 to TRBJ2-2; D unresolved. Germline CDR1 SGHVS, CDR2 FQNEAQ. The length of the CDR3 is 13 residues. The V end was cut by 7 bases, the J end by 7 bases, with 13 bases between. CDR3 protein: CASNSPSVGELFF. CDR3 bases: TGTGCCAGCAACTCGCCCTCCGTCGGGGAGCTGTTTTTT.

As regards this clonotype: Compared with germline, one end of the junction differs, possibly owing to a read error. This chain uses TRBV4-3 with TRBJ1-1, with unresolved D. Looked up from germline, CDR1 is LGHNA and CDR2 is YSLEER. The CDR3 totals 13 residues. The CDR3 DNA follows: TGCGCCAGCGGCCAAGATTCTGCATGGGAAACTTTCTTT. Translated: CASGQDSAWETFF.

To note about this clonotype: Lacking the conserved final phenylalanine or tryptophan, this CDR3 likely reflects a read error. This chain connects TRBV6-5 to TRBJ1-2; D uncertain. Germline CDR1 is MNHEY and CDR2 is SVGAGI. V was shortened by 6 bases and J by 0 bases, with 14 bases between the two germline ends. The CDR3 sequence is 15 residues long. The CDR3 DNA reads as TGTGCCAGCAGCACAAAGAGGGAGCCTAACTATGGCTACACCTCC. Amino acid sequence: CASSTKREPNYGYTS.

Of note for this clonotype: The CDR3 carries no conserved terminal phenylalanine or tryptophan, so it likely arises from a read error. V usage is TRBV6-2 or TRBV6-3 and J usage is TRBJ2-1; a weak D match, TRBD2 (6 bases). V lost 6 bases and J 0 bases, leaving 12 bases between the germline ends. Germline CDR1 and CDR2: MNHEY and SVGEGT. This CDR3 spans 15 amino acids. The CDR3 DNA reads TGTGCCAGCAGGCCCGGGAGAGCCTCCTACAATGAGCAGTTCCTC. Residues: CASRPGRASYNEQFL.

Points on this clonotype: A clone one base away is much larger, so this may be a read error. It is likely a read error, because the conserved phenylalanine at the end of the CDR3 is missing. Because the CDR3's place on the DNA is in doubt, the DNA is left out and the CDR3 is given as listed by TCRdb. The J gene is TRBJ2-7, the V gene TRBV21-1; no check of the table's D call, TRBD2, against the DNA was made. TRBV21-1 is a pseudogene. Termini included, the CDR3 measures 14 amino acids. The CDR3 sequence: CASSMADSGYEQYI.

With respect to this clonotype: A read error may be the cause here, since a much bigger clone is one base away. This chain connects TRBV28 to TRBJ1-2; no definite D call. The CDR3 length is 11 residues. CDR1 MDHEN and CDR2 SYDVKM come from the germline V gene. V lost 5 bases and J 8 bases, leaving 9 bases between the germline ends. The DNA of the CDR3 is TGTGCCAGCAGTACCACAAGGGGCTACACCTTC. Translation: CASSTTRGYTF.

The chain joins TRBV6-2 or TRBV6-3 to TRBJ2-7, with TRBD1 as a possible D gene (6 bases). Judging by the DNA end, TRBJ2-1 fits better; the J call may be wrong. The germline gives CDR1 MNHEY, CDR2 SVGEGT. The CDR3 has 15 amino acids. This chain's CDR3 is CASSPFLDSSYEQFF. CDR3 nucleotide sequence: TGTGCCAGCAGTCCGTTCCTGGACAGCTCCTACGAGCAGTTCTTC.

DNA of the CDR3: TGCGCCAGCAGCCAAGAAGGCAGGAAGGATATAGAGGGGCGTGAGACCCAGTACTTC. Its protein product is CASSQEGRKDIEGRETQYF. J is TRBJ2-5 and V is TRBV4-1; either TRBD1 or TRBD2 may fit D (5 bases each). V was shortened by 0 bases and J by 5 bases, with 25 bases between the two germline ends. The CDR3 is 19 residues long. Germline V gives CDR1 MGHRA, CDR2 YSYEKL.

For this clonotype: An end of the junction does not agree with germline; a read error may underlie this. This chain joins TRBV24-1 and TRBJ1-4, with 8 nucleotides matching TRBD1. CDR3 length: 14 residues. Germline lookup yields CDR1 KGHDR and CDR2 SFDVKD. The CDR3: CDTSGTGSNEKLFF. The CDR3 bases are TGTGACACCAGTGGGACAGGATCCAATGAAAAACTGTTTTTT.

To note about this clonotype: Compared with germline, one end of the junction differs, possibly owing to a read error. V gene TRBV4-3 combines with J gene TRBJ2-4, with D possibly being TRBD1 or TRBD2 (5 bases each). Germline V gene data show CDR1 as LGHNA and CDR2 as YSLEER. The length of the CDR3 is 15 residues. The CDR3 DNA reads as TGCGCCAGCAGTTTGGGGACCGGTGAGAGAAAGATTCAGTATTTC. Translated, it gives CASSLGTGERKIQYF.